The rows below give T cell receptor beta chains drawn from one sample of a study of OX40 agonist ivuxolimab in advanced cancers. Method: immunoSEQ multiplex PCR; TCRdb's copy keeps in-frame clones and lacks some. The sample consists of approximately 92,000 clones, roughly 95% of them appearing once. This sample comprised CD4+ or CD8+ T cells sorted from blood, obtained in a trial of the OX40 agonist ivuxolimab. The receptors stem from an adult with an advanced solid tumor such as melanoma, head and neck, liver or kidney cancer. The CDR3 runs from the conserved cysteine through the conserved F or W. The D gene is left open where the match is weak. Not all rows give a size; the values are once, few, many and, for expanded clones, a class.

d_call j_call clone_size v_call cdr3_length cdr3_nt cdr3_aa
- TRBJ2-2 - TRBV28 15 TGTGCCAGCAGCTACGGACTAACGAGCACCGGGGAGCTGTTTTTT CASSYGLTSTGELFF
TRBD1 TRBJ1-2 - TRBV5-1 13 TGCGCCAGCAGCTTAACAGGGGATCCTGGCTACACCTTC CASSLTGDPGYTF
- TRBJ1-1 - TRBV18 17 TGTGCCAGCTCACCACAGGGCAGCTCTGGGCTAAACACTGAAGCTTTCTTT CASSPQGSSGLNTEAFF
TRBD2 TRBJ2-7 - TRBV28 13 TGTGCCTTGAAACGGGAGGGCCGGGGCGAGCAGTACTTC CALKREGRGEQYF
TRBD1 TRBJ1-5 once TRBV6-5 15 TGTGCCAGCAGTTATACAGGGGGCTACAATCAGCCCCAGCATTTT CASSYTGGYNQPQHF
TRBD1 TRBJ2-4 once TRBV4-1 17 TGCGCCAGCAGCCAAGATCTCCGAACAGGGGGCGCTTACATTCAGTACTTC CASSQDLRTGGAYIQYF
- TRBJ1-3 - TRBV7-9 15 TGTGCCAGCAGCCCCAACAGGGCCTCTGGAAACACCATATATTTT CASSPNRASGNTIYF
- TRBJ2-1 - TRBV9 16 TGTGCCAGCAGCGTAGCTGGGGGGATAGGATACAATGAGCAGTTCTTC CASSVAGGIGYNEQFF
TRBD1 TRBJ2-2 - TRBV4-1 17 TGCGCCAGCAGCCAGAGGACAGGACCCTTAGACACCGGGGAGCTGTTTTTT CASSQRTGPLDTGELFF
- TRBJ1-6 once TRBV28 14 TGTGCCAGCAGCCCCCCGACGGAGAATTCACCCCTCCACTTT CASSPPTENSPLHF
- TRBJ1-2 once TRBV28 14 TGTGCCAGCAGTTCCCCCGGGGGAGGCTATGGCTACACCTTC CASSSPGGGYGYTF
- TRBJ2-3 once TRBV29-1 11 TGCAGCGTTGAGTTGGCAGATACGCAGTATTTT CSVELADTQYF
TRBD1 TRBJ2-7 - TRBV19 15 TGTGCCAGTAGTATCTGGCCGGGACAGCTCTACGAGCAGTACTTC CASSIWPGQLYEQYF
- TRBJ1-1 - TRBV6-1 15 TGTGCCAGCAGTGCGAAGGGGGGTGTGAACACTGAAGCTTTCTTT CASSAKGGVNTEAFF
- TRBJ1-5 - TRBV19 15 TGTGCCAGTACCAGGGAAGTCCGGAGCAATCAGCCCCAGCATTTT CASTREVRSNQPQHF
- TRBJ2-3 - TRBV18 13 TGTGCCAGCTCCCCCGGGGTAGCGGAAGCGCAGTATTTT CASSPGVAEAQYF
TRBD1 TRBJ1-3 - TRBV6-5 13 TGTGCCAGCGGGACAGGGGTTGGAAACACCATATATTTT CASGTGVGNTIYF
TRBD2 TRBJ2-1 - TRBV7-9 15 TGTGCCAGCAGCCCCACTAGCGGGGCTTACAATGAGCAGTTCTTC CASSPTSGAYNEQFF
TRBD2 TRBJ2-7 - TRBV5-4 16 TGTGCCAGCAGGATGGGACTAGCGGGAGGGAGAAACGAGCAGTACTTC CASRMGLAGGRNEQYF
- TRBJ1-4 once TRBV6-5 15 TGTGCCAGCAGTTACTCGAACCCCAGGCGAGAAAAACTGTTTTTT CASSYSNPRREKLFF
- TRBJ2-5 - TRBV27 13 TGTGCCAGCAGCTGGAGACGCCAAGAGACCCAGTACTTC CASSWRRQETQYF
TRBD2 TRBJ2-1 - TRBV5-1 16 TGCGCCAGCAGCTTGTCTAGCGGGGGTGCTTCGGGTGAGCAGTTCTTC CASSLSSGGASGEQFF
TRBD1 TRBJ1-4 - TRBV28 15 TGTGCCAGCAGCTTCCAGGGGGCAACTAATGAAAAACTGTTTTTT CASSFQGATNEKLFF
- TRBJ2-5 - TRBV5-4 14 TGTGCCAGCAGCTGGGGCGGGACCTCGGAGACCCAGTACTTC CASSWGGTSETQYF
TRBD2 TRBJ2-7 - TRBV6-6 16 TGTGCCAGCAGTCCTTTGGGACTAGCGGCCTCCTACGAGCAGTACTTC CASSPLGLAASYEQYF
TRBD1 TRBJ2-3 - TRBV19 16 TGTGCCAGTAGTATCCCCGGACAGGAGCGCACAGATACGCAGTATTTT CASSIPGQERTDTQYF
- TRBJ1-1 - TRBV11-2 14 TGTGCCAGCAAACCCTCCCGGGCAGCCCGGGAAGCTTTCTTT CASKPSRAAREAFF
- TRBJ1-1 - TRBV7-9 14 TGTGCCAGCAGCTACATAGGGGGGAACACTGAAGCTTTCTTT CASSYIGGNTEAFF
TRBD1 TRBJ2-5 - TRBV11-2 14 TGTGCCAGCAGCTTAGTCAGGGGGCTGGAGACCCAGTACTTC CASSLVRGLETQYF
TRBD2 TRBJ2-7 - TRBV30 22 TGTGCCTGGAGTGTCCCACTGCGGTGGGAGCTCGGGGGGAGGGAGGGGTCCTACGAGCAGTACTTC CAWSVPLRWELGGREGSYEQYF
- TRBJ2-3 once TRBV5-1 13 TGCGCCAGCAGCTCCCTGGCCTCAGATACGCAGTATTTT CASSSLASDTQYF
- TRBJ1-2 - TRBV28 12 TGTGCCACCCCCACAGGCGGCCGCGGCTACACCTTC CATPTGGRGYTF
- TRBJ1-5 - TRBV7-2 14 TGTGCCAGCAGCCGGACTTCCCAAAATCAGCCCCAGCATTTT CASSRTSQNQPQHF
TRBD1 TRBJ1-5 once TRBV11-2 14 TGTGCCAGCAGCCAAGGACAGGGCAATCAGCCCCAGCATTTT CASSQGQGNQPQHF
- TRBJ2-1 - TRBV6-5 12 TGTGCCAGCAGTTACTCGAGGTCTCCGCAGTTCTTC CASSYSRSPQFF
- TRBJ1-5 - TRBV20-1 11 TGCAGTTTTGGGTTGTATCAGCCCCAGCATTTT CSFGLYQPQHF
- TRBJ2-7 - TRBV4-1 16 TGCGCCAGCAGCCAAGGTCCAGGGGAGTTCTCCTACGAGCAGTACTTC CASSQGPGEFSYEQYF
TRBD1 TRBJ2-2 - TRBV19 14 TGTGCCAGTAGACGACAGGGTGAGACCGGGGAGCTGTTTTTT CASRRQGETGELFF
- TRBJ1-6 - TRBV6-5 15 TGTGCCAGCAGTTACTCTGATAGAGTTAATTCACCCCTCCACTTT CASSYSDRVNSPLHF
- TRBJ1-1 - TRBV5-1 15 TGCGCCAGCAGCTCCGCGCCAGGAAGGAACACTGAAGCTTTCTTT CASSSAPGRNTEAFF